These 24 T cell receptor beta chains were sequenced from one sample in a study of blood T cell repertoires in COVID-19 (dated by TCRdb to between 2020 and 2021). Libraries were constructed by the immunoSEQ multiplex PCR assay. Sourced from immuneACCESS, this table was stored by TCRdb with only in-frame sequences that have V and J called. A share of the clones is absent; for the studies checked, an unresolved V gene accounts for under half, and the remainder has no known explanation. This sample comprises 39,000 or so clones, more than 80% of them detected only once. About 9.1% of the sample rests with the top ten. The sequencing input was peripheral blood. The receptors were gathered from a man aged 55 to 70 in a cohort sampled during active COVID-19.

This rearrangement joins TRBV9 to TRBJ1-2; no clear D gene. Looked up from germline, CDR1 is SGDLS and CDR2 is YYNGEE. The length of the CDR3 is 13 residues. Trimming removed 3 bases at V and 8 bases at J, with 14 bases between. CDR3 amino acids: CASSAGNLKGYTF. CDR3 sequence (DNA): TGTGCCAGCAGCGCGGGAAACCTCAAGGGCTACACCTTC.

The chain recombines TRBV29-1 with TRBJ1-2; possibly TRBD1 for D (6 bases). CDR1 and CDR2 from the germline V gene are SQVTM and ANQGSEA. Trimming removed 6 bases at V and 4 bases at J, with 15 bases between. This CDR3 contains 13 residues. CDR3 loop: CSVATGSFYGYTF. In DNA form, the CDR3 reads TGCAGCGTCGCCACAGGGTCATTCTATGGCTACACCTTC.

CDR3 coding DNA: TGTGCCAGCAGCTTAGGCGTCCATTACCAAGAGACCCAGTACTTC. Translating gives CASSLGVHYQETQYF. J is TRBJ2-5 and V is TRBV7-2, with unresolved D. The CDR3 consists of 15 residues. V lost 1 base and J 0 bases, leaving 9 bases between the germline ends. Germline CDR1 is SGHTA and CDR2 is FQGNSA. The variable domain in full, with the rest retrieved from reference TRBV7-2 and TRBJ2-5, is GAGVSQSPSNKVTEKGKDVELRCDPISGHTALYWYRQSLGQGLEFLIYFQGNSAPDKSGLPSDRFSAERTGGSVSTLTIQRTQQEDSAVYLCASSLGVHYQETQYFGPGTRLLVL.

CDR3 region: CASSPQRVSYNEQFF. CDR3 DNA: TGTGCCAGCAGCCCCCAGCGGGTGTCCTACAATGAGCAGTTCTTC. The chain is built from TRBV7-8 and TRBJ2-1; D might be TRBD2 (6 bases). The CDR3 sequence is 15 residues long. V lost 5 bases and J 1 base, leaving 12 bases between the germline ends. CDR1 and CDR2 from the germline V gene are SGHVS and FQNEAQ. Together with reference TRBV7-8 and TRBJ2-1, the CDR3 gives the full variable domain: GAGVSQSPRYKVAKRGQDVALRCDPISGHVSLFWYQQALGQGPEFLTYFQNEAQLDKSGLPSDRFFAERPEGSVSTLKIQRTQQEDSAVYLCASSPQRVSYNEQFFGPGTRLTVL.

The CDR3 sequence: CSVRGDSLNEKLFF. Here the CDR3 DNA reads TGCAGCGTTCGAGGAGACAGCCTTAATGAAAAACTGTTTTTT. This chain links TRBV29-1 with TRBJ1-4; TRBD1 might be the D (5 bases). Trimming removed 5 bases from V and 4 bases from J, with 14 bases in between. The length of the CDR3 is 14 residues. Germline CDR1 is SQVTM and CDR2 is ANQGSEA.

The chain uses TRBV23-1 and TRBJ2-1; D gene uncertain. TRBV23-1 is an ORF, with its function uncertain. Trimming took 4 bases from V and 14 from J, leaving 3 bases between them. The CDR3 is 8 residues long. The CDR3 nucleotides are TGCGCCAGCAGTCGCGAGTTCTTC. Translation gives CASSREFF.

This clone was recorded only once. This chain connects TRBV10-3 to TRBJ1-3; TRBD1 agrees at 7 bases. With 4 bases clipped from V and 1 base from J, the junction kept 10 bases outside the gene matches. CDR1 ENHRY and CDR2 SYGVKD come from the germline V gene. This CDR3 comprises 17 residues. The CDR3 reads CAISGGRGQPSGNTIYF. Here the CDR3 DNA reads TGTGCCATCAGTGGAGGTCGGGGACAGCCTTCTGGAAACACCATATATTTT.

CDR3 loop: CASSHQTGVPAEAFF. The CDR3 DNA reads TGTGCCAGCAGTCATCAAACAGGGGTGCCCGCTGAAGCTTTCTTT. This chain joins TRBV5-8 and TRBJ1-1; 7 bases agree with TRBD1. From germline, CDR1 is SGHTS and CDR2 YDEGEE. J lost 6 bases, V lost 5 bases, and 13 bases had no gene match. The CDR3 is 15 residues long.

This clone occurred a few times. Here the CDR3 DNA reads TGTGCCAGCACCCGGGGGGCTAGCGGGAGGCGCGGCACCGGGGAGCTGTTTTTT. This sequence encodes CASTRGASGRRGTGELFF. The V and J genes are TRBV9 and TRBJ2-2, with TRBD2 matching over 11 bases. With V trimmed by 6 bases and J by 4 bases, 14 bases remained unmatched. Germline V gives CDR1 SGDLS, CDR2 YYNGEE. The CDR3 has 18 amino acids.

The CDR3 nucleotides are TGTGCCATCAGTGACGCAGCTGGACAGGGGAAACAAGAGACCCAGTACTTC. It translates to CAISDAAGQGKQETQYF. The V gene is TRBV10-3, the J gene TRBJ2-5; 9 nucleotides match TRBD1. J was trimmed by 2 bases and V by 3 bases; bases with no gene match: 10. Germline values: CDR1 ENHRY, CDR2 SYGVKD. This CDR3 spans 17 amino acids.

The chain uses TRBV18 and TRBJ1-3; D perhaps matches TRBD1 (6 bases). The CDR3 length is 15 residues. V was cut by 5 bases and J by 9 bases, with 20 bases left in between. Germline CDR1 is KGHSH and CDR2 is LQKENI. Here the CDR3 reads CASSEQQGSGGTIYF. The CDR3 nucleotides read TGTGCCAGCTCAGAGCAACAGGGTTCCGGCGGCACCATATATTTT. The full variable domain, in which reference TRBV18 and TRBJ1-3 provide the parts outside the CDR3, is NAGVMQNPRHLVRRRGQEARLRCSPMKGHSHVYWYRQLPEEGLKFMVYLQKENIIDESGMPKERFSAEFPKEGPSILRIQQVVRGDSAAYFCASSEQQGSGGTIYFGEGSWLTVV.

The chain has TRBV3-1 (or the pseudogene TRBV3-2) and TRBJ2-4; D may be TRBD1 (6 bases). Germline loops: CDR1 LGHDT, CDR2 YNNKEL (reference sequence). This CDR3 is 17 amino acids long. V gave up 8 bases and J gave up 3 bases, with 23 bases separating them. Here the CDR3 DNA reads TGTGCCAGCTACCGCAGCAGGGGCCATCTAGGCAAAAACATTCAGTACTTC. It specifies CASYRSRGHLGKNIQYF.

The gene calls are TRBV7-2 and TRBJ1-4, with D possibly TRBD1 on 6 matching bases. The V gene's germline CDR1 is SGHTA and CDR2 FQGNSA. The CDR3 has 12 amino acids. The V gene lost 5 bases and the J gene lost 11 bases, with 12 bases spanning the gap. The CDR3 sequence: CASSEQGGKLFF. The DNA of the CDR3 is TGTGCCAGCAGCGAACAGGGCGGGAAACTGTTTTTT. The whole variable domain, filled in from reference TRBV7-2 and TRBJ1-4, reads GAGVSQSPSNKVTEKGKDVELRCDPISGHTALYWYRQSLGQGLEFLIYFQGNSAPDKSGLPSDRFSAERTGGSVSTLTIQRTQQEDSAVYLCASSEQGGKLFFGSGTQLSVL.

This clone was recorded only once. The V gene is TRBV5-4, the J gene TRBJ2-2; 8 bases map to TRBD2. V lost 4 bases and J lost 5; bases outside the gene matches: 10. Germline V gene lookup returns CDR1 SGHNT and CDR2 YYREEE (reference sequence). The CDR3 length is 16 residues. CDR3 coding DNA: TGTGCCAGCAGCGCCAGGGGCGGGAGGTCTACCGGGGAGCTGTTTTTT. It yields the protein CASSARGGRSTGELFF.

J is TRBJ2-2 and V is TRBV24-1; TRBD2 matches 14 bases. From germline, CDR1 is KGHDR and CDR2 SFDVKD. V lost 3 bases and J lost 2; bases outside the gene matches: 4. The CDR3 spans 18 residues. CDR3 nucleotides: TGTGCCACCAGTGATACCGGACTAGCGGGAGGCAACACCGGGGAGCTGTTTTTT. Its translation is CATSDTGLAGGNTGELFF.

CDR3 nucleotides: TGTGCCAGCAGCTTGGAGAGTTCCTACGAGCAGTACTTC. It translates to CASSLESSYEQYF. The chain carries TRBV5-5 and TRBJ2-7; no firm D call. This CDR3 is 13 amino acids long. Germline CDR1 reads SGHKS; CDR2 reads YYEKEE (reference sequence). Trimming took off 0 bases at V and 1 base at J, with 5 bases between the two ends.

The chain couples TRBV5-6 to TRBJ1-3; 12 nucleotides match TRBD1. Germline CDR1 SGHDT, CDR2 YYEEEE. CDR3 length: 18 residues. The V segment lost 2 bases and the J segment 4 bases; nucleotides outside the gene matches: 10. CDR3 nucleotides: TGTGCCAGCAGCTTCTATCCGGGACAGGGGGCGCCAGGAAACACCATATATTTT. Its protein product is CASSFYPGQGAPGNTIYF.

The rearrangement joins TRBV4-2 to TRBJ2-7; D perhaps matches TRBD2 (6 bases). Germline loops: CDR1 LGHNA, CDR2 YNFKEQ. V lost 1 base, J lost 2 bases, and 15 bases lay in between. This CDR3 has 16 residues. The CDR3 here is CASSQADGGAAYEQYF. CDR3 in DNA: TGTGCCAGCAGCCAAGCGGACGGCGGGGCCGCCTACGAGCAGTACTTC.

The J gene is TRBJ2-3, the V gene TRBV2; TRBD2 aligns across 9 bases. Germline values: CDR1 SNHLY, CDR2 FYNNEI. V was pared by 8 bases and J by 0 bases, with 3 bases of the junction left unmatched. The CDR3 extends over 14 amino acids. CDR3 sequence (DNA): TGTGCCAGCGGAGGACTAGCGAGCACAGATACGCAGTATTTT. Translation gives CASGGLASTDTQYF.

The J gene is TRBJ2-1, the V gene TRBV7-8, with a weak D call TRBD2 (5 bases). Germline lookup yields CDR1 SGHVS and CDR2 FQNEAQ. V lost 5 bases and J 0 bases, leaving 11 bases between the germline ends. This CDR3 comprises 15 residues. The CDR3 region has the DNA TGTGCCAGCAGCACCGCTGGGAGCTCCTACAATGAGCAGTTCTTC. Its translation is CASSTAGSSYNEQFF.

The chain is built from TRBV10-2 and TRBJ2-7; D is unresolved. V was shortened by 6 bases and J by 6 bases, with 6 bases between the two germline ends. The CDR3 has 10 residues. Germline CDR1 WSHSY, CDR2 SAAADI. The CDR3 nucleotides read TGCGCCAGCAGGGCCTCCGAGCAGTACTTC. Translated: CASRASEQYF.

The gene calls are TRBV4-3 and TRBJ1-3, with D hard to call. This CDR3 is built from 13 residues. V dropped 2 bases and J dropped 10 bases, with 12 bases sitting between them. Per germline, CDR1 LGHNA and CDR2 YSLEER. The CDR3 reads CASSQFRESTIYF. CDR3 nucleotide sequence: TGCGCCAGCAGCCAATTCCGGGAGTCGACCATATATTTT.

In its sample, this clone was seen a few times. V is TRBV6-1 and J is TRBJ1-2; 7 bases map to TRBD1. Germline V gene lookup returns CDR1 MNHNS and CDR2 SASEGT. The CDR3 is 15 amino acids. J lost 0 bases, V lost 2 bases, and 3 bases had no gene match. The CDR3 is CASSERDSTNYGYTF. The CDR3 coding sequence is TGTGCCAGCAGTGAAAGGGACAGCACTAACTATGGCTACACCTTC.

This chain uses TRBV5-1 with TRBJ1-2; the D gene is possibly TRBD1 (5 bases). The CDR3 extends over 15 amino acids. Germline CDR1 SGHRS, CDR2 YFSETQ. V lost 0 bases and J lost 6, with 15 bases in between. CDR3 region: CASSLDGQGGNGYTF. DNA for the CDR3: TGCGCCAGCAGCTTGGATGGCCAGGGTGGGAATGGCTACACCTTC. The entire variable domain, with the rest obtained from reference TRBV5-1 and TRBJ1-2, is as follows: KAGVTQTPRYLIKTRGQQVTLSCSPISGHRSVSWYQQTPGQGLQFLFEYFSETQRNKGNFPGRFSGRQFSNSRSEMNVSTLELGDSALYLCASSLDGQGGNGYTFGSGTRLTVV.